This T cell receptor (beta chain) was retrieved from a study of T cells after yellow fever vaccination. General study points: Abundant bulk-derived clonotypes could contaminate FACS-sorted repertoires.

TCRdb ran MiXCR on the 5' RACE reads and lists one entry per CDR3 protein. The table has some 260,000 distinct CDR3 sequences, 5.2% seen once. This clonotype was detected only a few times. Its antigen is unidentified. Sequenced here: CD4+ T cells sorted from PBMCs, sampled on the day of the yellow fever booster vaccination. This clonotype was obtained from a man between 18 and 29 years old who received the YFV17D yellow fever vaccine.

This CDR3 is CASSLGKLGTNTGELFF. The DNA for the CDR3 is TGTGCCAGCAGCCTAGGCAAATTAGGGACGAACACCGGGGAGCTGTTTTTT. The V call is TRBV11-3, the J call TRBJ2-2; D not certain. Between the trimmed V and J ends, which lost 5 bases and 0 bases, there was a span of 16 bases. Germline V gives CDR1 SGHNT, CDR2 YENEEA. This CDR3 region has 17 residues. The full variable domain, completed using reference TRBV11-3 and TRBJ2-2, is EAGVVQSPRYKIIEKKQPVAFWCNPISGHNTLYWYLQNLGQGPELLIRYENEEAVDDSQLPKDRFSAERLKGVDSTLKIQPAELGDSAVYLCASSLGKLGTNTGELFFGEGSRLTVL.